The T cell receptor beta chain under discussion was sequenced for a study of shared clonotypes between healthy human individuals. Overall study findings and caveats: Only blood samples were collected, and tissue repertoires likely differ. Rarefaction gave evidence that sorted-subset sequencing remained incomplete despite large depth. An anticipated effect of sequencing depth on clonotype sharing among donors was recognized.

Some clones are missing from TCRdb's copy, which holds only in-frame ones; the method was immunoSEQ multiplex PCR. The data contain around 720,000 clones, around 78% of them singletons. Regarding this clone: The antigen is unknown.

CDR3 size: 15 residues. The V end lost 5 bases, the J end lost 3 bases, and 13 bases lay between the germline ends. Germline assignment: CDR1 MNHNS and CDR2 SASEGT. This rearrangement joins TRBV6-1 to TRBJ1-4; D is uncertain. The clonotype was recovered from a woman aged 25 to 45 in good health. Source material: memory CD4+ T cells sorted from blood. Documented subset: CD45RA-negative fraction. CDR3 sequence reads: CASSIRRTANEKLFF. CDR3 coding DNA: TGTGCCAGCAGTATTCGACGGACCGCTAATGAAAAACTGTTTTTT.